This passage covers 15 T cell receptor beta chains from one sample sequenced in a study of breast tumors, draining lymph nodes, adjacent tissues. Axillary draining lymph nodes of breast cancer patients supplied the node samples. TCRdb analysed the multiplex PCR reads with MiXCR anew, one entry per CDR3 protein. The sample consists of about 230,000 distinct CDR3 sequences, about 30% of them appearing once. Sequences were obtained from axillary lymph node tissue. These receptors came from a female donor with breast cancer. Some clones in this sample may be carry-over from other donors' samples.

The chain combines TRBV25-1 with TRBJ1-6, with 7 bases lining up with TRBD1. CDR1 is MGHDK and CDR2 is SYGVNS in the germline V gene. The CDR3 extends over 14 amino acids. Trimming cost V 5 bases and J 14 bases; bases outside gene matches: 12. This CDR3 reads CASSTGDARGTLHF. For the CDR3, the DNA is TGTGCCAGCAGTACAGGGGACGCGCGGGGCACCCTCCACTTT.

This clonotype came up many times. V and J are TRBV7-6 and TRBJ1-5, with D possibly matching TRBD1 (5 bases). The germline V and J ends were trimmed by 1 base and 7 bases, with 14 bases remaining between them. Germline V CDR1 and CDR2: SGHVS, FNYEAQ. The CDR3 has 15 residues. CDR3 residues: CASSLGGGVGQPQHF. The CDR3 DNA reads TGTGCCAGCAGCTTAGGAGGAGGGGTGGGACAGCCCCAGCATTTT.

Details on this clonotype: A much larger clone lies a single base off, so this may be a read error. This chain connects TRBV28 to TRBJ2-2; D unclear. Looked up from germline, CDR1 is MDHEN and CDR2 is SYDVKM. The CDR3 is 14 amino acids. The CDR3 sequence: CANSPSASNGELFF. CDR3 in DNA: TGTGCCAACAGTCCGTCGGCAAGCAACGGGGAGCTGTTTTTT. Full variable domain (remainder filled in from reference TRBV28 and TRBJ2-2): DVKVTQSSRYLVKRTGEKVFLECVQDMDHENMFWYRQDPGLGLRLIYFSYDVKMKEKGDIPEGYSVSREKKERFSLILESASTNQTSMYLCANSPSASNGELFFGEGSRLTVL.

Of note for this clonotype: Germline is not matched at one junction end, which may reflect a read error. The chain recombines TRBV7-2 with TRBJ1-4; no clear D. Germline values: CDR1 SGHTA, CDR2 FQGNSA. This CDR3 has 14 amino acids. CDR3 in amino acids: CASRFFASNEELFF. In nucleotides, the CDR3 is TGTGCCAGCCGCTTCTTTGCATCTAATGAAGAACTGTTTTTT. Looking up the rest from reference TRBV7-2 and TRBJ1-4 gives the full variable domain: GAGVSQSPSNKVTEKGKDVELRCDPISGHTALYWYRQSLGQGLEFLIYFQGNSAPDKSGLPSDRFSAERTGGSVSTLTIQRTQQEDSAVYLCASRFFASNEELFFGSGTQLSVL.

The CDR3 DNA is TGCAGTGTCCAACAGGACCCGAGGGGGTACGGCTATGGCTACACCTTC. This gives the protein CSVQQDPRGYGYGYTF. The chain couples TRBV20-1 to TRBJ1-2, with TRBD1 as a possible D gene (6 bases). CDR1 and CDR2 (germline): DFQATT, SNEGSKA (reference sequence). The germline V and J ends were trimmed by 7 bases and 4 bases, with 25 bases remaining between them. This CDR3 is 16 amino acids long.

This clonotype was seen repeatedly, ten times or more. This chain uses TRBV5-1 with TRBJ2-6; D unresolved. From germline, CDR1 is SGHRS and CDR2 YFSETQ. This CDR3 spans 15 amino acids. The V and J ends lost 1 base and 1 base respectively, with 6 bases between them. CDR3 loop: CASSLWGSGANVLTF. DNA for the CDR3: TGCGCCAGCAGCTTGTGGGGTTCTGGGGCCAACGTCCTGACTTTC.

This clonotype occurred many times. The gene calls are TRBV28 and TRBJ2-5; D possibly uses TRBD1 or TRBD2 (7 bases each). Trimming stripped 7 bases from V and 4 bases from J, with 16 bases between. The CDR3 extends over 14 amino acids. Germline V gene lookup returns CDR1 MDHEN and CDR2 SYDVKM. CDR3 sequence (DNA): TGTGCCAGCACAGGGGGGAGGGCATCAGAGACCCAGTACTTC. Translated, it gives CASTGGRASETQYF.

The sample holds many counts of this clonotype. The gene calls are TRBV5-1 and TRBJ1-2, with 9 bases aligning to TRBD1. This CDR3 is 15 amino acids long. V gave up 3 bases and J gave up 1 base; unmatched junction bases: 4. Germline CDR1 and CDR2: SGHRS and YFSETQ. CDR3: CASSSGTGNNYGYTF. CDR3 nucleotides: TGCGCCAGCAGCTCGGGGACAGGGAATAACTATGGCTACACCTTC. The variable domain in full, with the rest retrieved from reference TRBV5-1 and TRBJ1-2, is KAGVTQTPRYLIKTRGQQVTLSCSPISGHRSVSWYQQTPGQGLQFLFEYFSETQRNKGNFPGRFSGRQFSNSRSEMNVSTLELGDSALYLCASSSGTGNNYGYTFGSGTRLTVV.

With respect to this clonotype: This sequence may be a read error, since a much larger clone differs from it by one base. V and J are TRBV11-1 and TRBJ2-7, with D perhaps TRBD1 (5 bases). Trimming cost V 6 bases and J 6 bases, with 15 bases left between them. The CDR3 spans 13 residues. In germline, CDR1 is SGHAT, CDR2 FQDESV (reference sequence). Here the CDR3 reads CASSLGVGSEQYF. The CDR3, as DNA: TGTGCCAGCAGTCTAGGGGTAGGCTCCGAGCAGTACTTC.

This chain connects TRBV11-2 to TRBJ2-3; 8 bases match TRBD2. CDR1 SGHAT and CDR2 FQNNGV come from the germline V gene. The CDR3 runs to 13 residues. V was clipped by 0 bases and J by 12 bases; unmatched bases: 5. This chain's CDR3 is CASSLELAATQYF. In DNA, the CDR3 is TGTGCCAGCAGCTTAGAACTAGCGGCTACACAGTATTTT.

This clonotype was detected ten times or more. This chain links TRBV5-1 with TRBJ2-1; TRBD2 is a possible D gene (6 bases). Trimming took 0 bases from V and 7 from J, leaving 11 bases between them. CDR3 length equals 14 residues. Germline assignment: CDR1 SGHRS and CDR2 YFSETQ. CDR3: CASSLGWRDNEQFF. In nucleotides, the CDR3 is TGCGCCAGCAGCTTGGGTTGGAGGGATAATGAGCAGTTCTTC. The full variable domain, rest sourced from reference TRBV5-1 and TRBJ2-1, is KAGVTQTPRYLIKTRGQQVTLSCSPISGHRSVSWYQQTPGQGLQFLFEYFSETQRNKGNFPGRFSGRQFSNSRSEMNVSTLELGDSALYLCASSLGWRDNEQFFGPGTRLTVL.

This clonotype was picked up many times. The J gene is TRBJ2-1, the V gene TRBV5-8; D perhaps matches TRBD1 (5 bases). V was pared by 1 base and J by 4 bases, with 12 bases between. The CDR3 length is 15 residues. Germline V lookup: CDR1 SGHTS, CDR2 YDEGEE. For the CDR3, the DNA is TGTGCCAGCAGCTTGAGGCAGGGATATTACAATGAGCAGTTCTTC. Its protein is CASSLRQGYYNEQFF.

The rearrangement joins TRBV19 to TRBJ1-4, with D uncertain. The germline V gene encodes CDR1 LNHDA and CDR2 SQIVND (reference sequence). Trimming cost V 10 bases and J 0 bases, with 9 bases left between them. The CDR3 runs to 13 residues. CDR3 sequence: CATHGATNEKLFF. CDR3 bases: TGTGCCACCCATGGGGCAACTAATGAAAAACTGTTTTTT.

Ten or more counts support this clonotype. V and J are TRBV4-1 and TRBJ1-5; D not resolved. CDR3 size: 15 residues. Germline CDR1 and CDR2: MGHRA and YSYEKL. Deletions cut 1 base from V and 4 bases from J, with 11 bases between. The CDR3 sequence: CASSQVSGINQPQHF. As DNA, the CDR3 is TGCGCCAGCAGCCAAGTTTCCGGGATAAATCAGCCCCAGCATTTT.

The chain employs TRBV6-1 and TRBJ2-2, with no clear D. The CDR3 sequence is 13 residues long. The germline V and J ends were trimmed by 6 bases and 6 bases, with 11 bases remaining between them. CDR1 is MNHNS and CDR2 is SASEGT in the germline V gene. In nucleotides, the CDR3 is TGTGCCAGCAGGCCAGGAGAATCCGGGGAGCTGTTTTTT. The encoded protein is CASRPGESGELFF.